Following are 17 T cell receptor beta chains from one sample sequenced in a study of blood T cell repertoires in COVID-19. Generated by immunoSEQ multiplex PCR, the TCRdb table keeps only in-frame clones and is missing some. The sample consists of some 100,000 clones, just over 85% of them appearing once. Sequences were obtained from PBMCs or T cells enriched from blood (not recorded which). Receptors originate from a woman aged 45-59 years who had recovered from COVID-19.

The chain is built from TRBV21-1 and TRBJ1-6; the DNA was not compared with TRBD1, the D call given in the table. TRBV21-1 is listed as a pseudogene. CDR3 length: 16 amino acids. CDR3 bases: TGTGCCAGCAGCGCCCGAGACAGCTCCTATAATTCACCCCTCCACTTT. Translated, it gives CASSARDSSYNSPLHF.

V and J are TRBV2 and TRBJ1-2; 8 positions agree with TRBD1. V shed 5 bases and J 6 bases; nucleotides not matched to a gene: 8. The CDR3 totals 14 residues. Germline CDR1 is SNHLY and CDR2 is FYNNEI. CDR3 sequence (DNA): TGTGCCAGCAGTCCCCAGGGGGCGAGGGATGGCTACACCTTC. It specifies CASSPQGARDGYTF.

This chain links TRBV30 with TRBJ2-7; 7 bases are shared with TRBD1. CDR1 and CDR2 from the germline V gene are GTSNPN and SVGIG (reference sequence). The CDR3 loop spans 14 amino acids. V lost 3 bases to trimming and J lost 1 base; unmatched junction nucleotides: 6. CDR3 in amino acids: CAWSRDSESYEQYF. The CDR3 DNA reads TGTGCCTGGAGCCGGGACAGTGAGTCCTACGAGCAGTACTTC.

This chain uses TRBV7-9 with TRBJ1-1; D is perhaps TRBD1 (5 bases). The CDR3 extends over 13 amino acids. CDR1 and CDR2 from the germline V gene are SEHNR and FQNEAQ (reference sequence). V shed 0 bases and J shed 11 bases, with 13 bases lying between them. This CDR3 reads CASSLAGTGLAFF. CDR3 in DNA: TGTGCCAGCAGCTTAGCCGGAACGGGACTGGCTTTCTTT.

The chain carries TRBV2 and TRBJ2-7; possibly TRBD1 for D (6 bases). Germline V gene lookup returns CDR1 SNHLY and CDR2 FYNNEI. Trimming cost V 8 bases and J 4 bases, with 18 bases left between them. The CDR3 has 14 amino acids. The CDR3 protein is CASSFGDTEYEQYF. For the CDR3, the DNA is TGTGCCAGCTCTTTTGGGGACACAGAGTACGAGCAGTACTTC. The variable domain in full, completed from reference TRBV2 and TRBJ2-7, reads EPEVTQTPSHQVTQMGQEVILRCVPISNHLYFYWYRQILGQKVEFLVSFYNNEISEKSEIFDDQFSVERPDGSNFTLKIRSTKLEDSAMYFCASSFGDTEYEQYFGPGTRLTVT.

Comment on this clone: The limits of the CDR3 on the DNA are not certain, so only TCRdb's listed CDR3 is given. This chain joins TRBV27 and TRBJ2-5; the DNA was not used to check the table's D call, TRBD2. With termini counted, the CDR3 has 13 amino acids. Germline assignment: CDR1 MNHEY and CDR2 SMNVEV (reference sequence). The CDR3 spells CASSLFAGGAEYF.

This chain connects TRBV13 to TRBJ2-3; 12 bases align to TRBD2. V lost 2 bases, J lost 0 bases, and 9 bases stayed unmatched. The CDR3 length is 19 residues. The germline V gene encodes CDR1 PRHDT and CDR2 FYEKMQ (reference sequence). CDR3 bases: TGTGCCAGCAGCTTACTGCTAGCGGGGGGGTATATTAGCACAGATACGCAGTATTTT. Protein product: CASSLLLAGGYISTDTQYF.

The rearrangement links TRBV27 to TRBJ2-1; 8 bases match TRBD2. The V and J ends lost 4 bases and 7 bases, in that order; junction bases with no gene match: 12. Germline CDR1 and CDR2: MNHEY and SMNVEV (reference sequence). The CDR3 is 16 residues long. The CDR3, as DNA: TGTGCCAGCAGTTGGGCTCCGGGACTAGGGGTGAATGAGCAGTTCTTC. It encodes CASSWAPGLGVNEQFF.

The chain uses TRBV5-1 and TRBJ2-3, with D maybe TRBD2 (5 bases). In germline, CDR1 is SGHRS, CDR2 YFSETQ. The CDR3 covers 15 residues. V lost 9 bases to trimming and J lost 2 bases, with 19 bases between them. CDR3 DNA: TGCGCCACCACGGTAGGAGGCGCTAACACAGATACGCAGTATTTT. This sequence encodes CATTVGGANTDTQYF.

The chain couples TRBV3-1 (or the pseudogene TRBV3-2) to TRBJ2-1; 9 positions agree with TRBD2. The ends lost 3 bases at V and 4 bases at J; junction bases unmatched: 7. Germline-derived CDR1 and CDR2 are LGHDT and YNNKEL (reference sequence). This CDR3 region has 16 residues. This CDR3 reads CASSQIVAGEYNEQFF. In DNA, the CDR3 is TGTGCCAGCAGCCAGATAGTAGCGGGAGAATACAATGAGCAGTTCTTC.

This clone occurred a few times. This sequence joins TRBV5-4 and TRBJ1-1; tentatively, D is TRBD1 (5 bases). The CDR3 consists of 15 residues. V shed 3 bases and J shed 0 bases, with 12 bases lying between them. Germline assignment: CDR1 SGHNT and CDR2 YYREEE (reference sequence). For the CDR3, the DNA is TGTGCCAGCAGCTCACAACAGGTCATGAACACTGAAGCTTTCTTT. Its translation is CASSSQQVMNTEAFF.

The gene calls are TRBV11-2 and TRBJ2-7, with 7 nucleotides matching TRBD1. The CDR3 has 15 residues. Trimming removed 2 bases from V and 4 bases from J; junction bases left unmatched: 8. Germline CDR1 is SGHAT and CDR2 is FQNNGV. The CDR3 DNA sequence: TGTGCCAGCAGCTTAAAGCCCGGGACAGCTTACGAGCAGTACTTC. Residues: CASSLKPGTAYEQYF.

The chain has TRBV5-6 and TRBJ1-5, with D possibly being TRBD1 (6 bases). Germline V CDR1 and CDR2: SGHDT, YYEEEE. V shed 0 bases and J shed 0 bases, with 10 bases lying between them. The CDR3 is made up of 16 amino acids. Written as DNA, the CDR3 is TGTGCCAGCAGCTTGGGGACAGTAGGTAGCAATCAGCCCCAGCATTTT. Residues: CASSLGTVGSNQPQHF.

The rearrangement links TRBV11-2 to TRBJ2-1, with 12 nucleotides matching TRBD2. Germline CDR1 is SGHAT and CDR2 is FQNNGV. The CDR3 has 15 amino acids. V lost 5 bases and J lost 3; bases outside the gene matches: 2. CDR3 sequence reads: CASSQTSGSYNEQFF. CDR3 sequence (DNA): TGTGCCAGCAGCCAGACTAGCGGGAGCTACAATGAGCAGTTCTTC.

V usage is TRBV3-1 (or the pseudogene TRBV3-2) and J usage is TRBJ1-1; 9 nucleotides line up with TRBD1. The CDR3 extends over 14 amino acids. V lost 5 bases to trimming and J lost 4 bases; unmatched junction nucleotides: 5. The germline V gene has CDR1 LGHDT and CDR2 YNNKEL (reference sequence). The CDR3 nucleotides read TGTGCCAGCAGCTCACAGGGGGCGCGCACTGAAGCTTTCTTT. Its translation: CASSSQGARTEAFF.

This clone has only one observation. CDR3 amino acids: CASSTGTGFTGELFF. The CDR3 nucleotides read TGTGCCAGCAGTACCGGGACAGGGTTCACCGGGGAGCTGTTTTTT. This rearrangement joins TRBV6-5 to TRBJ2-2, with 9 nucleotides matching TRBD1. The CDR3 consists of 15 residues. Looked up from germline, CDR1 is MNHEY and CDR2 is SVGAGI. V trimming: 5 bases; J trimming: 4 bases; junction bases outside the gene matches: 5.

This chain connects TRBV27 to TRBJ2-1; 11 bases fit TRBD2. Germline CDR1 MNHEY, CDR2 SMNVEV (reference sequence). V dropped 3 bases and J dropped 6; count of bases not matched to a gene: 7. CDR3 length equals 16 residues. CDR3 DNA: TGTGCCAGCAGTTTGTCCACTAGCGGGAGTCGCAATGAGCAGTTCTTC. Translated, it gives CASSLSTSGSRNEQFF.